Listed below are T cell receptor beta chains from one sample, sequenced in a study of long-term antiretroviral therapy in people with HIV. Profiled with immunoSEQ multiplex PCR; TCRdb holds only in-frame clones, not every one. The sample consists of 15,000 or so clones, 70% to 90% of them appearing once. This sample comprised unsorted PBMCs, obtained 6.2 years after starting antiretroviral therapy. These receptors were taken from a man aged 35-49 years with HIV. CDR3s include the opening cysteine and the closing phenylalanine or tryptophan. D genes are given only for firm matches.

TRBD2	TRBV5-1	TRBJ2-7	CASSLAGDSYEQYF	TGCGCCAGCAGTCTAGCGGGAGACTCCTACGAGCAGTACTTC
TRBD1	TRBV14	TRBJ2-5	CASSQGEQGIWETQYF	TGTGCCAGCAGCCAAGGGGAACAGGGGATCTGGGAGACCCAGTACTTC
TRBD1	TRBV7-2	TRBJ2-7	CASSPGTGIYEQYF	TGTGCCAGCAGCCCGGGGACAGGGATCTACGAGCAGTACTTC
-	TRBV6-5	TRBJ2-7	CASSWRTSERDEQYF	TGTGCCAGCAGTTGGCGGACCTCCGAGCGGGACGAGCAGTACTTC
-	TRBV28	TRBJ2-3	CASSLLPSGTDTQYF	TGTGCCAGCAGTTTGTTGCCTAGCGGCACAGATACGCAGTATTTT
TRBD1	TRBV15	TRBJ2-5	CATSSGDRGHVELDF	TGTGCCACCAGCAGTGGGGACAGGGGGCACGTTGAGCTGGACTTC
-	TRBV7-2	TRBJ2-7	CASSLAWRGNYEQYF	TGTGCCAGCAGCTTAGCCTGGCGGGGCAACTACGAGCAGTACTTC
TRBD2	TRBV6-4	TRBJ2-1	CASSDSGLAGGDYNEQFF	TGTGCCAGCAGTGACTCCGGACTAGCGGGAGGGGATTACAATGAGCAGTTCTTC
-	TRBV7-2	TRBJ1-1	CASSFGQSNTEAFF	TGTGCCAGCAGCTTCGGACAGTCGAACACTGAAGCTTTCTTT
-	TRBV25-1	TRBJ1-4	CASRGGDTEKLFF	TGTGCCAGCAGGGGGGGGGACACGGAAAAACTGTTTTTT